This TCR beta chain was documented in a study of shared clonotypes between healthy human individuals. Across the whole study: Each donor's CD4 naive and CD4 memory cells filled three plates apiece, CD8 naive two, and CD8 memory one. Study conclusions and caveats: Among donors, clonotype sharing was expected to be affected by sequencing depth.

In the authors' workflow: ImmunoSEQ supplied junction-only sequences lacking quality scores, so filtering was different. The protocol was immunoSEQ multiplex PCR, while the TCRdb copy is restricted to in-frame clones and leaves out a portion. The V and J calls and clone size are taken from that table; D and trimming were inferred from the DNA. The sample lists roughly 890,000 clones, over 90% occurring once. Selected positively for CCR7 and CD45RO-negative, naive CD8 cells excluded terminally differentiated effector memory CD45RA+ cells. This clone was found once. Its antigen remains unknown. V lost 1 base and J lost 9; bases outside the gene matches: 6. The CDR3 contains 15 residues. From germline, CDR1 is GTSNPN and CDR2 SVGIG (reference sequence).

This sequence originates from a man aged 25-45 years in good health. J is TRBJ2-1 and V is TRBV30, with TRBD2 matching over 13 bases. What was sequenced was naive CD8+ T cells sorted from blood. CDR3: CAWSALTSGRSEQFF. CDR3 DNA sequence: TGTGCCTGGAGTGCCCTGACTAGCGGGAGGTCTGAGCAGTTCTTC. Full variable domain (remainder filled in from reference TRBV30 and TRBJ2-1): SQTIHQWPATLVQPVGSPLSLECTVEGTSNPNLYWYRQAAGRGLQLLFYSVGIGQISSEVPQNLSASRPQDRQFILSSKKLLLSDSGFYLCAWSALTSGRSEQFFGPGTRLTVL.